Sequencing of this T cell receptor beta chain was carried out in a study of cytomegalovirus exposure and HLA in healthy donors. Findings of the study overall: A cluster of highly shared sequence variants was likely a sequencing artifact.

Concerning this clone itself: The antigen is undetermined.

Amplification used 60 Vbeta primers and 13 Jbeta primers. Sequenced by immunoSEQ multiplex PCR; TCRdb stores in-frame clones only, minus some. The sample has about 200,000 clones, roughly 68% seen once; the top ten hold approximately 2.5%. The sample was PBMCs. The clonotype comes from a man in his forties in good health and CMV-seropositive.

The CDR3 coding sequence is TGCGCCAGCAGGGGGGGACCCGGGGAGCTGTTTTTT. Its translation: CASRGGPGELFF. The chain carries TRBV10-2 and TRBJ2-2; tentative D call: TRBD2 (6 bases). V lost 6 bases to trimming and J lost 6 bases, with 8 bases between them. The CDR3 extends over 12 amino acids. The germline CDR1 and CDR2 sequences are WSHSY and SAAADI.